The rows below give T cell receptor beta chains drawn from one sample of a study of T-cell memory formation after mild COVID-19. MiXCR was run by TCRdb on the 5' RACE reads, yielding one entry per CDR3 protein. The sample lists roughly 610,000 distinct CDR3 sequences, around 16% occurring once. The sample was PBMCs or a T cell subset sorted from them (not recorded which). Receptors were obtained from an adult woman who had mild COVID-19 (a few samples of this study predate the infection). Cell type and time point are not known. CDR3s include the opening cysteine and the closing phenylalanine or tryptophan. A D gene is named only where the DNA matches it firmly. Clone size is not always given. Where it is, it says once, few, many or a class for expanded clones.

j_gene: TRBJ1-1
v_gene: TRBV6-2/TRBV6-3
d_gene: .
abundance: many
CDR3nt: TGTGCCAGCCGTCGCGGGGCACAGCCGCAAGCTTTCTTT
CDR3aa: CASRRGAQPQAFF

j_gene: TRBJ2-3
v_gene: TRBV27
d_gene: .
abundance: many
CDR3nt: TGTGCCAGCAGTTTTATCAGCGAGGGTACGCAGTATTTT
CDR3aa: CASSFISEGTQYF

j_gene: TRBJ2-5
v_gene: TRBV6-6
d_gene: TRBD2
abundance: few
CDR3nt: TGTGCCAGCATCCAATCCGGACTAGCGGGAGGGGAGACCCAGTACTTC
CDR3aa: CASIQSGLAGGETQYF

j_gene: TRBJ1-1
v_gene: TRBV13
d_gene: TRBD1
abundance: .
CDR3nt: TGTGCCAGCAGCACCCGGACAGGGATGAACACTGAAGCTTTCTTT
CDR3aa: CASSTRTGMNTEAFF

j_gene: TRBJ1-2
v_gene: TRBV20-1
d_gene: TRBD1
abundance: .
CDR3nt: TGCAGTGCTAGAGATACAGGGGTTCGGTATGGCTACACCTTC
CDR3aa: CSARDTGVRYGYTF

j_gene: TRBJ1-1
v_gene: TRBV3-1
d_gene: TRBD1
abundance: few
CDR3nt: TGTGCCAGCAGCGGAGACCGGGACAGGGGCCTCAAAGCTTTCTTT
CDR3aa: CASSGDRDRGLKAFF

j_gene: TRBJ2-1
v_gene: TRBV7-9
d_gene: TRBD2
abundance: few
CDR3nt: TGTGCCAGCAGCTCTCGCTCGGGGGGTCGCCCCTACAATGAGCAGTTCTTC
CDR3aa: CASSSRSGGRPYNEQFF

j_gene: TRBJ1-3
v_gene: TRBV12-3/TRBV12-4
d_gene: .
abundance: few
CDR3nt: TGTGCCAGCAGTTTAGCGCACCGGGGAAAAACTGGAAACACCATATATTTT
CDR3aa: CASSLAHRGKTGNTIYF

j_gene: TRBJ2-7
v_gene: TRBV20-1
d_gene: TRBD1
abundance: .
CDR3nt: TGCAGTGCGTGGACAGGGGCCTCCTACGAGCAGTACTTC
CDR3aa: CSAWTGASYEQYF

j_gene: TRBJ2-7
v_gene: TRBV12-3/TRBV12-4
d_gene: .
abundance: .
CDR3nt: TGTGCCAGCAGCTCCAACGGGGGCCACGAGCAGTACTTC
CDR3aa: CASSSNGGHEQYF

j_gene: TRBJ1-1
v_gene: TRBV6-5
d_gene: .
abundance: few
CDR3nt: TGTGCCAGCAGTTACGCCTCTTTTGGGAACACTGAAGCTTTCTTT
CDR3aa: CASSYASFGNTEAFF

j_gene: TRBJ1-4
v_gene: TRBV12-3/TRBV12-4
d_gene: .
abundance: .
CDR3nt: TGTGCCAGCGGGGGAGGGGGTCGCGGTGATGAAAAACTGTTTTTT
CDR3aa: CASGGGGRGDEKLFF

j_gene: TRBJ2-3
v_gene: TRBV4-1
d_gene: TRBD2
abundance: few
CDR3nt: TGCGCCAGCAGCCAAGCCAGCGGGGGGTCAGATACGCAGTATTTT
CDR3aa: CASSQASGGSDTQYF

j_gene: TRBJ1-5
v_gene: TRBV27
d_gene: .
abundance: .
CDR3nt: TGTGCCAGCAGTTTATCGATGGGTTTCAATCAGCCCCAGCATTTT
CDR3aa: CASSLSMGFNQPQHF

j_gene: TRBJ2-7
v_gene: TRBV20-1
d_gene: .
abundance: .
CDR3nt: TGCAGTGCTAGAGTTCATCCGGGGCAGTACTTC
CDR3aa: CSARVHPGQYF

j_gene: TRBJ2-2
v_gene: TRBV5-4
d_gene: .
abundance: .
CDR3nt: TGTGCCAGCAGCTTGGTCGGGGCCAACACCGGGGAGCTGTTTTTT
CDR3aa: CASSLVGANTGELFF

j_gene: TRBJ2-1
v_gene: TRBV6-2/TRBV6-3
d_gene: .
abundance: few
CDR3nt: TGTGCCAGCAGTCCAATAGTAGCGGAGGCCCTTGAGCAGTTCTTC
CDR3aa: CASSPIVAEALEQFF

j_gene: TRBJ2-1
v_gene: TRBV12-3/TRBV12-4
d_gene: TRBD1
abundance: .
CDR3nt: TGTGCCAGCAGCCGAGACAGGGGGCGGTACAATGAGCAGTTCTTC
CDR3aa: CASSRDRGRYNEQFF

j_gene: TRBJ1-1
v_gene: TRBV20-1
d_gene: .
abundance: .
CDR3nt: TGCAGTGCTTCTGGGGAGGCGAACACTGAAGCTTTCTTT
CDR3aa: CSASGEANTEAFF

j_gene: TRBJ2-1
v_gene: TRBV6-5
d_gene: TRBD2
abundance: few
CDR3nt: TGTGCCAGCAGTCAGCCGGGACTAGCGGGTTTCAATGAGCAGTTCTTC
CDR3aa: CASSQPGLAGFNEQFF

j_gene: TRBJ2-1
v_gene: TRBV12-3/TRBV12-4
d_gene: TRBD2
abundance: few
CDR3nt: TGTGCCAGCAGGGGCGGGACTAGCGGTTACAATGAGCAGTTCTTC
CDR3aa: CASRGGTSGYNEQFF

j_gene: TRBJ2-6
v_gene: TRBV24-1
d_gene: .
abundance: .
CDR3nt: TGTGCCACCGCCACTAAGGCTGGGGCCAACGTCCTGACTTTC
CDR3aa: CATATKAGANVLTF

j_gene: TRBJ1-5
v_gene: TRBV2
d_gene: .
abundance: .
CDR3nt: TGTGCCAGCAGTGAAGCGCCTGGGGGTCGATTCAGCAATCAGCCCCAGCATTTT
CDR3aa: CASSEAPGGRFSNQPQHF

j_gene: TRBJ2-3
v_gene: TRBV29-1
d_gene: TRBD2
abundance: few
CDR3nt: TGCAGCGTCAATCGGAGACTAGCATCCGATACGCAGTATTTT
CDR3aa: CSVNRRLASDTQYF

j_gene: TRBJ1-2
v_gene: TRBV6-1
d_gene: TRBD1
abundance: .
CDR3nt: TGTGCCAGCATCGCGAGAGGGGGATGGGACAGGGACCATGGCTACACCTTC
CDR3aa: CASIARGGWDRDHGYTF

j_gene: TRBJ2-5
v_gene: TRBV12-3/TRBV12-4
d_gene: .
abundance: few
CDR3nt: TGTGCCAGCAGTTTCAGGAGCCAAGAGACCCAGTACTTC
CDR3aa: CASSFRSQETQYF

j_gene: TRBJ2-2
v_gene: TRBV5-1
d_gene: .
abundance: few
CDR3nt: TGCGCCAGCAGCTTGGCATATGGGGAGAACACCGGGGAGCTGTTTTTT
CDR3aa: CASSLAYGENTGELFF

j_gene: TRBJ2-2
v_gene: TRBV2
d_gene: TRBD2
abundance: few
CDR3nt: TGTGCCAGCAGTCTAGCGGGAGGGCAGTCCGGGGAGCTGTTTTTT
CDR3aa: CASSLAGGQSGELFF

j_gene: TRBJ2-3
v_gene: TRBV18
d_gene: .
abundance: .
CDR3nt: TGTGCCAGCTCACCAGGCGGAAGGTTCACAGATACGCAGTATTTT
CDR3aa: CASSPGGRFTDTQYF

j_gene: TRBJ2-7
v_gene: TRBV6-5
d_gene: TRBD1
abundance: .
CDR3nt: TGTGCCAGCGGATCGGGACAGGGAGCATACGAGCAGTACTTC
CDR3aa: CASGSGQGAYEQYF

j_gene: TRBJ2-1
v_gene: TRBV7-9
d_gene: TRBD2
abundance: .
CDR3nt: TGTGCCAGCAGCTCCCGTACTAGCGGGACGGTTTATGGATTCCTCTCCTACAATGAGCAGTTCTTC
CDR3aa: CASSSRTSGTVYGFLSYNEQFF

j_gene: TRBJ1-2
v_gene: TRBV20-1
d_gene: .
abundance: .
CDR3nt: TGCAGTGCTAGAGATTTCCCCTTAAACTATGGCTACACCTTC
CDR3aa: CSARDFPLNYGYTF

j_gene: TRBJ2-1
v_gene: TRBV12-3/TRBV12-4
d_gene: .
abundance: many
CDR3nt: TGTGCCAGCAGGAAGATAGGTGAGCAGTTCTTC
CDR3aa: CASRKIGEQFF

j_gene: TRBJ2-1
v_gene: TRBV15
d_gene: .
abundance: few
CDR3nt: TGTGCCACCAGCAGAGATCGGGGCTCCTACAATGAGCAGTTCTTC
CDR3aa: CATSRDRGSYNEQFF

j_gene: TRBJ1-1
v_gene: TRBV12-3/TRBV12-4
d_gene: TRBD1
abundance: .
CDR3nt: TGTGCCAGCAGTTTTGGGACAGGTTACCTGAACACTGAAGCTTTCTTT
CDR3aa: CASSFGTGYLNTEAFF

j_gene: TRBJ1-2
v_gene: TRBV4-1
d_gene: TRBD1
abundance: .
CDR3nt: TGCGCCAGCAGCCAGCTCCAGGGGGCTGGTAACTATGGCTACACCTTC
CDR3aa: CASSQLQGAGNYGYTF

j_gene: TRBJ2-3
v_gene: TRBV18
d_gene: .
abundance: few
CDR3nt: TGTGCCAGCTCACCCGCGGGCACAGATACGCAGTATTTT
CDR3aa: CASSPAGTDTQYF